The 15 T cell receptor beta chains below come from one sample, sequenced in a study of vaccination and CD4 T cells after COVID-19. Sequenced with the Oncomine TCR Beta short-read assay was DNA taken from cultured CD4+ T cells. TCRdb fed the PCR reads into MiXCR, producing one record per CDR3 protein. Here the sample spans thousands of distinct CDR3 sequences, about 45% being singletons. Sample treatment: 10-day PBMC culture with coronavirus spike peptide pools or control peptides (ViraFEST assay). The unexposed donor gave CD4+ T cells before the COVID-19 pandemic (2011-2018). The antigens of these receptors remain unknown. The sequenced sample was CD4+ T cells from blood, cultured in vitro. The receptor set was obtained from a human donor in good health.

This clonotype was detected a few times. J is TRBJ1-5 and V is TRBV6-1, with 10 bases that match TRBD1. The CDR3 loop spans 16 amino acids. J was trimmed by 0 bases and V by 6 bases; bases with no gene match: 5. Germline CDR1 MNHNS, CDR2 SASEGT. For the CDR3, the DNA is TGTGCCAGCAGGATCGGGACAGGGGATAGCAATCAGCCCCAGCATTTT. It yields the protein CASRIGTGDSNQPQHF.

This clonotype has just one count. The V gene is TRBV25-1, the J gene TRBJ1-2; TRBD1 matches 10 bases. Germline CDR1 MGHDK, CDR2 SYGVNS. The V and J ends lost 2 bases and 3 bases, in that order; junction bases with no gene match: 9. This CDR3 contains 17 residues. This CDR3 reads CASSEGTPGQGYYGYTF. CDR3 bases: TGTGCCAGCAGTGAAGGGACTCCGGGACAGGGGTACTATGGCTACACCTTC.

This clonotype was observed a few times. The V and J genes are TRBV19 and TRBJ1-5; D is perhaps TRBD1 (5 bases). The length of the CDR3 is 15 residues. Trimming stripped 6 bases from V and 0 bases from J, with 12 bases between. The germline CDR1 and CDR2 sequences are LNHDA and SQIVND (reference sequence). In nucleotides, the CDR3 is TGTGCCAGTAGGGACACAGTCTATAGCAATCAGCCCCAGCATTTT. Its translation is CASRDTVYSNQPQHF.

This chain connects TRBV5-5 to TRBJ1-1; D gene unclear. Germline V gene lookup returns CDR1 SGHKS and CDR2 YYEKEE (reference sequence). V was shortened by 4 bases and J by 4 bases, with 20 bases between the two germline ends. The CDR3 is 16 residues long. The CDR3 region is CASSPRTGGVGTEAFF. CDR3 in DNA: TGTGCCAGCAGCCCTCGGACGGGCGGTGTGGGCACTGAAGCTTTCTTT.

The chain joins TRBV20-1 to TRBJ2-5; maybe TRBD1 (5 bases). Trimming removed 4 bases at V and 4 bases at J, with 10 bases between. The CDR3 loop spans 12 amino acids. Germline assignment: CDR1 DFQATT and CDR2 SNEGSKA (reference sequence). The CDR3 loop is CSATVRGETQYF. The CDR3 DNA reads as TGCAGTGCTACGGTTAGGGGAGAGACCCAGTACTTC.

The J gene is TRBJ1-1, the V gene TRBV10-2; D is possibly TRBD1 (5 bases). Trimming removed 6 bases at V and 5 bases at J, with 19 bases between. The CDR3 is made up of 15 amino acids. CDR1 is WSHSY, CDR2 SAAADI, per germline. CDR3 in DNA: TGCGCCAGCAGAAGTAACAGTGGAGGGGCAACTGAAGCTTTCTTT. This sequence encodes CASRSNSGGATEAFF.

The rearrangement links TRBV20-1 to TRBJ2-2; D gene unclear. Germline-derived CDR1 and CDR2 are DFQATT and SNEGSKA (reference sequence). The CDR3 spans 11 residues. The ends were cut back, 6 bases at V and 5 bases at J, with 7 bases in the middle. For the CDR3, the DNA is TGCAGTGCCCTGGAGACCGGGGAGCTGTTTTTT. Amino acid sequence: CSALETGELFF.

This chain joins TRBV7-2 and TRBJ1-1; TRBD1 is a possible D gene (6 bases). V was clipped by 0 bases and J by 5 bases, with 7 bases between them. The CDR3 is 13 amino acids. CDR1 and CDR2 (germline): SGHTA, FQGNSA. The CDR3 protein is CASSLARGTEAFF. The CDR3, as DNA: TGTGCCAGCAGCTTAGCTAGGGGGACTGAAGCTTTCTTT.

The table lists this clonotype with a few counts. The gene calls are TRBV20-1 and TRBJ2-3; D is unresolved. Trimming removed 0 bases at V and 5 bases at J, with 18 bases between. The length of the CDR3 is 16 residues. Germline V gene lookup returns CDR1 DFQATT and CDR2 SNEGSKA (reference sequence). This chain's CDR3 is CSARDRIHIAQDTQYF. The CDR3 region has the DNA TGCAGTGCTAGAGATCGAATTCATATCGCGCAAGATACGCAGTATTTT.

The V call is TRBV6-5, the J call TRBJ1-4, with a possible D match to TRBD1 (5 bases). The V and J ends lost 2 bases and 5 bases respectively, with 12 bases between them. Germline V gene sequence: CDR1 MNHEY, CDR2 SVGAGI. The CDR3 totals 15 residues. The DNA for the CDR3 is TGTGCCAGCAGTTACCCGAGTCAGGGCAATGAAAAACTGTTTTTT. Its protein product is CASSYPSQGNEKLFF.

This clonotype was detected a few times. The V call is TRBV25-1, the J call TRBJ1-2, with 7 positions matching TRBD1. V dropped 4 bases and J dropped 2; count of bases not matched to a gene: 10. The germline V gene encodes CDR1 MGHDK and CDR2 SYGVNS. The CDR3 runs to 16 residues. This chain's CDR3 is CASSAQHRGGNYGYTF. The CDR3 DNA reads as TGTGCCAGCAGTGCTCAACACAGGGGCGGGAACTATGGCTACACCTTC.

CDR3 DNA sequence: TGTGCCAGCAGCTTAGCGCAGGAGACCCAGTACTTC. This sequence encodes CASSLAQETQYF. This sequence joins TRBV7-9 and TRBJ2-5; D gene ambiguous. CDR1 is SEHNR, CDR2 FQNEAQ, per germline (reference sequence). The V and J ends lost 0 bases and 5 bases respectively, with 4 bases between them. CDR3 size: 12 residues.

The chain links TRBV20-1 to TRBJ2-5; TRBD2 is a possible D gene (6 bases). The CDR3 is 14 amino acids. Germline assignment: CDR1 DFQATT and CDR2 SNEGSKA (reference sequence). Trimming pared 6 bases from V and 2 bases from J, leaving 16 bases between. CDR3 bases: TGCAGTGCGGCCAGAGGGGCGGGGCAAGAGACCCAGTACTTC. Residues: CSAARGAGQETQYF.

DNA for the CDR3: TGTGCCAGCAAGTGGACAGGGGGTAAGGGAACTGAAGCTTTCTTT. Amino acid sequence: CASKWTGGKGTEAFF. The chain recombines TRBV6-1 with TRBJ1-1, with 10 bases that match TRBD1. Germline V gene sequence: CDR1 MNHNS, CDR2 SASEGT. Trimming cost V 7 bases and J 5 bases; bases outside gene matches: 10. The CDR3 has 15 residues.

This clonotype has more than one count but fewer than ten. V and J are TRBV5-6 and TRBJ2-3, with 9 bases that match TRBD1. Germline CDR1 is SGHDT and CDR2 is YYEEEE. The CDR3 is 15 residues long. The J segment lost 3 bases and the V segment lost 2 bases, leaving 4 bases of the junction unmatched. The CDR3 DNA reads TGTGCCAGCAGCTTCCGAGACAGGGGGACAGATACGCAGTATTTT. This translates into CASSFRDRGTDTQYF.